The 3 T cell receptor beta chains listed next were all sequenced from one sample in a study of metastatic and nonmetastatic thyroid tumors. No treatment of any kind had been given to any patient before thyroid surgery. TCRdb reanalyzed the PCR reads with MiXCR. The table lists approximately 69,000 clones, 12% to 15% of them singletons. Sample: blood. The source is a male donor with papillary thyroid cancer or a benign thyroid nodule (not recorded which). Some clones in this sample may be carry-over from other donors' samples.

This clone was found a few times. A much larger clone differs from this one at a single base, so this may be a read error. The same CDR3 is also encoded by other DNA sequences in this sample. The rearrangement links TRBV5-1 to TRBJ2-3; D unresolved. V dropped 6 bases and J dropped 0 bases, with 8 bases sitting between them. Germline assignment: CDR1 SGHRS and CDR2 YFSETQ. CDR3 length: 13 amino acids. The CDR3 loop is CASTDKSTDTQYF. CDR3 nucleotides: TGCGCCAGCACTGACAAGAGCACAGATACGCAGTATTTT. Looking up the rest from reference TRBV5-1 and TRBJ2-3 gives the full variable domain: KAGVTQTPRYLIKTRGQQVTLSCSPISGHRSVSWYQQTPGQGLQFLFEYFSETQRNKGNFPGRFSGRQFSNSRSEMNVSTLELGDSALYLCASTDKSTDTQYFGPGTRLTVL.

This clone has ten or more counts. The gene calls are TRBV2 and TRBJ2-5; 7 nucleotides align to TRBD2. The J segment lost 5 bases and the V segment lost 6 bases, leaving 6 bases of the junction unmatched. CDR3 length equals 13 residues. Germline V lookup: CDR1 SNHLY, CDR2 FYNNEI. CDR3 sequence reads: CASSGQGGETQYF. CDR3 sequence (DNA): TGTGCCAGCAGCGGCCAGGGAGGGGAGACCCAGTACTTC.

This clone was seen many times. This chain joins TRBV11-2 and TRBJ2-7; perhaps TRBD1 as D (5 bases). Germline V gene sequence: CDR1 SGHAT, CDR2 FQNNGV. Between the trimmed V and J ends, which lost 1 base and 0 bases, there was a span of 16 bases. The CDR3 has 17 residues. The CDR3 loop reads CASSLGFLTGASYEQYV. The CDR3 region has the DNA TGTGCCAGCAGCTTAGGATTTTTGACTGGGGCCTCCTACGAGCAGTACGTC.